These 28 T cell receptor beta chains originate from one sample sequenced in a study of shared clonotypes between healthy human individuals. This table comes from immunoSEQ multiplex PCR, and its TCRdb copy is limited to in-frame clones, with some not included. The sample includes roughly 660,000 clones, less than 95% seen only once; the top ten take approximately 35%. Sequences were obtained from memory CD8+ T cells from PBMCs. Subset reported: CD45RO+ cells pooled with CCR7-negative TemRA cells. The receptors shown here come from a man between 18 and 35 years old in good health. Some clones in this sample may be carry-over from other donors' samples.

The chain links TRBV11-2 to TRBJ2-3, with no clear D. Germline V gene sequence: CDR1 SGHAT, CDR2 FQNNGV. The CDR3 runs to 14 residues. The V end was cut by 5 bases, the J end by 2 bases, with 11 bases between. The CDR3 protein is CASSPDRLTDTQYF. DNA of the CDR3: TGTGCCAGCAGCCCCGACCGGCTCACAGATACGCAGTATTTT.

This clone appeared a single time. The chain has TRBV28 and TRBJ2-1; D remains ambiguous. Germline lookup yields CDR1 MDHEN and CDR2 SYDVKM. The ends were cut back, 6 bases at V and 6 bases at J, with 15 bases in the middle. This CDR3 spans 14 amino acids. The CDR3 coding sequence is TGTGCCAGCAGCCCCACCGCCCCGTCCAATGAGCAGTTCTTC. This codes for CASSPTAPSNEQFF.

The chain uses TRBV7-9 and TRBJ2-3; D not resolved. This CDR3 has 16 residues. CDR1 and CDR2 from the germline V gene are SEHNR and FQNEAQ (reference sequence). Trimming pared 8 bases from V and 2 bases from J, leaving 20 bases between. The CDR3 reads CASLHSRTGNTDTQYF. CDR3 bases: TGTGCCAGCCTCCACAGCAGAACGGGCAACACAGATACGCAGTATTTT. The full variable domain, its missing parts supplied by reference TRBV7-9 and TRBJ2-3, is DTGVSQNPRHKITKRGQNVTFRCDPISEHNRLYWYRQTLGQGPEFLTYFQNEAQLEKSRLLSDRFSAERPKGSFSTLEIQRTEQGDSAMYLCASLHSRTGNTDTQYFGPGTRLTVL.

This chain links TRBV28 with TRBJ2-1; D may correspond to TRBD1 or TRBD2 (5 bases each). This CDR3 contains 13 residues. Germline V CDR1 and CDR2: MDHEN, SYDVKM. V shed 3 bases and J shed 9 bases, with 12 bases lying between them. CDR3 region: CASSLGERFEQFF. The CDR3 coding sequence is TGTGCCAGCAGTTTGGGGGAGAGGTTTGAGCAGTTCTTC.

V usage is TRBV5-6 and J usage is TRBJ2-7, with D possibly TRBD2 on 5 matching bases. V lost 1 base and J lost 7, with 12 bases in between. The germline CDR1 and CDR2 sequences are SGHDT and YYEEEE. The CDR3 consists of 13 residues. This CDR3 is CASSLTPTGEQYF. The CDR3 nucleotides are TGTGCCAGCAGCTTGACCCCCACGGGGGAGCAGTACTTC.

CDR3 in amino acids: CASTSGQGNTEAFF. For the CDR3, the DNA is TGTGCCAGCACCTCGGGACAGGGGAACACTGAAGCTTTCTTT. The V and J genes are TRBV28 and TRBJ1-1; 9 nucleotides match TRBD1. From germline, CDR1 is MDHEN and CDR2 SYDVKM. The V segment lost 7 bases and the J segment 1 base; nucleotides outside the gene matches: 4. The CDR3 is 14 amino acids.

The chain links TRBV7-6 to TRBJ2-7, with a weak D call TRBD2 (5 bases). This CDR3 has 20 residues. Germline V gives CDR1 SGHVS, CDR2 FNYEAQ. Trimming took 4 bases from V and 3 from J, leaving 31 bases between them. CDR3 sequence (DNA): TGTGCCAGCAGCTCCGGGCCCGAGGGAGAGCTCGCGAGTCCCTACTACGAGCAGTACTTC. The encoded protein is CASSSGPEGELASPYYEQYF.

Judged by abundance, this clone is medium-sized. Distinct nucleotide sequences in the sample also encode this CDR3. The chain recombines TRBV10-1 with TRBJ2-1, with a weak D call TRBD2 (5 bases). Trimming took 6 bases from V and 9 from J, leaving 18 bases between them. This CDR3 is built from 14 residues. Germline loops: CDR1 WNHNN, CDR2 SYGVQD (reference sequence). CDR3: CASSRSEMRPEQFF. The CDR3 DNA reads TGCGCCAGCAGCCGTAGCGAGATGCGCCCTGAGCAGTTCTTC.

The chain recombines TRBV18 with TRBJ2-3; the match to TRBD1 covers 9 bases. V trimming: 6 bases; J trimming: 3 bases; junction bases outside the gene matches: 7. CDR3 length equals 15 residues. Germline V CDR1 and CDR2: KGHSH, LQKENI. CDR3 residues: CASSPKGQGTDTQYF. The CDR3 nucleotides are TGTGCCAGCTCCCCGAAAGGACAGGGGACAGATACGCAGTATTTT.

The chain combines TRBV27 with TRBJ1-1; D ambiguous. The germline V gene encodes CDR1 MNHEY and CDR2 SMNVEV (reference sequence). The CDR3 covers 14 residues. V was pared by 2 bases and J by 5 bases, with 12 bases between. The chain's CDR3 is CASSLATARTEAFF. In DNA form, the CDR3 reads TGTGCCAGCAGTTTAGCAACCGCTAGGACTGAAGCTTTCTTT.

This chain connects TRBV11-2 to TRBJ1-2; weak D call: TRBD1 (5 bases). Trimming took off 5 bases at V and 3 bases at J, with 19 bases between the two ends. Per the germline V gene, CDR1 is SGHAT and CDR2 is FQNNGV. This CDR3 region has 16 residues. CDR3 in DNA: TGTGCCAGCAGCACTCCCGGAAGGGGTATTTACTATGGCTACACCTTC. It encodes CASSTPGRGIYYGYTF. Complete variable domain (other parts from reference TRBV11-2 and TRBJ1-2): EAGVAQSPRYKIIEKRQSVAFWCNPISGHATLYWYQQILGQGPKLLIQFQNNGVVDDSQLPKDRFSAERLKGVDSTLKIQPAKLEDSAVYLCASSTPGRGIYYGYTFGSGTRLTVV.

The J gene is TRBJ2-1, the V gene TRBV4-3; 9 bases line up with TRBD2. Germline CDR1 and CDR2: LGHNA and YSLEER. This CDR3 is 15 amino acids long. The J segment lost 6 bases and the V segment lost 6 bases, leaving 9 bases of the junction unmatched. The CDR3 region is CASSSRGGGVNEQFF. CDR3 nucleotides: TGCGCCAGCAGTTCGAGGGGCGGGGGGGTCAATGAGCAGTTCTTC.

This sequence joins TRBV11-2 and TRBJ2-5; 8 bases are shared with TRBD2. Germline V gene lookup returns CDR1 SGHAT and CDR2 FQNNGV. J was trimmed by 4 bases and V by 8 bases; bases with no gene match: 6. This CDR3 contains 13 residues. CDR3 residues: CASRPGGRETQYF. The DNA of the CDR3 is TGTGCCAGCCGCCCGGGAGGGAGAGAGACCCAGTACTTC.

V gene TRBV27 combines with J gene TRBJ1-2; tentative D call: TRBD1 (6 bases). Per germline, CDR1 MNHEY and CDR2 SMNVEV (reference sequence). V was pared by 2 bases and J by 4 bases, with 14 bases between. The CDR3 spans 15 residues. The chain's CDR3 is CASSLEIGGRYGYTF. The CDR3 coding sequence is TGTGCCAGCAGTTTAGAGATAGGGGGACGCTATGGCTACACCTTC.

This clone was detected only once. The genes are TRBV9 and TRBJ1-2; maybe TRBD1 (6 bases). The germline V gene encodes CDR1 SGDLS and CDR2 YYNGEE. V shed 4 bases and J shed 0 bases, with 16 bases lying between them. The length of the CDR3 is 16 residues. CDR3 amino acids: CASSYQTGPTNYGYTF. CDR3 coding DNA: TGTGCCAGCAGCTACCAGACAGGCCCGACTAACTATGGCTACACCTTC.

CDR3 in DNA: TGTGCCAGCAGCTTTACAGGGAGGGATGAAAAACTGTTTTTT. It encodes CASSFTGRDEKLFF. The V and J genes are TRBV11-2 and TRBJ1-4; tentative D call: TRBD1 (6 bases). The CDR3 runs to 14 residues. Trimming took 3 bases from V and 6 from J, leaving 11 bases between them. Germline values: CDR1 SGHAT, CDR2 FQNNGV.

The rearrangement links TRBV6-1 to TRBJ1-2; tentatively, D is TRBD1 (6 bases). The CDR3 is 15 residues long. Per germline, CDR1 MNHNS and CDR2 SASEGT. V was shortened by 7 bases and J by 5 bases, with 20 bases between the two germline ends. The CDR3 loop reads CASTPPGGARYGYTF. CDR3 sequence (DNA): TGTGCCAGCACCCCCCCCGGGGGGGCGAGATATGGCTACACCTTC.

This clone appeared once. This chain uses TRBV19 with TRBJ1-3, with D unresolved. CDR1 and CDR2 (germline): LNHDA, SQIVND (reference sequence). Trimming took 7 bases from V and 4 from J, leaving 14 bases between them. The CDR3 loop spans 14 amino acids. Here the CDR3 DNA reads TGTGCCAGTACCGATATCCCGTACGGAAACACCATATATTTT. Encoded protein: CASTDIPYGNTIYF. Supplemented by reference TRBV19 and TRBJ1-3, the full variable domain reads DGGITQSPKYLFRKEGQNVTLSCEQNLNHDAMYWYRQDPGQGLRLIYYSQIVNDFQKGDIAEGYSVSREKKESFPLTVTSAQKNPTAFYLCASTDIPYGNTIYFGEGSWLTVV.

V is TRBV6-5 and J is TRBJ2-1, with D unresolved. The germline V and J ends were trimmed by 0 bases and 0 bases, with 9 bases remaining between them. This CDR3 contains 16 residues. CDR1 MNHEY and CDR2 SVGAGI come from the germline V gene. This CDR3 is CASSYSLRSSYNEQFF. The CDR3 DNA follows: TGTGCCAGCAGTTACTCCCTACGGAGCTCCTACAATGAGCAGTTCTTC.

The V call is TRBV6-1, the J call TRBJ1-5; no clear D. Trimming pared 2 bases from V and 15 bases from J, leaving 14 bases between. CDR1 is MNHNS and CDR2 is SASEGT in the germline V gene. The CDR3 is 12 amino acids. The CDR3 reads CASSEQPVPWHF. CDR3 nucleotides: TGTGCCAGCAGTGAACAGCCAGTTCCATGGCATTTT.

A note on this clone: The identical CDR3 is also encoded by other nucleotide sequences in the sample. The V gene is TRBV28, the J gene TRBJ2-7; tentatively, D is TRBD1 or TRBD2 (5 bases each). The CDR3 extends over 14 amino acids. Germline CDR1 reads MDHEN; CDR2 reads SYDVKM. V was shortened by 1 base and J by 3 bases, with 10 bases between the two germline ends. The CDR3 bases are TGTGCCAGCAGTTTATCTGGGACCGACTACGAGCAGTACTTC. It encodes CASSLSGTDYEQYF.

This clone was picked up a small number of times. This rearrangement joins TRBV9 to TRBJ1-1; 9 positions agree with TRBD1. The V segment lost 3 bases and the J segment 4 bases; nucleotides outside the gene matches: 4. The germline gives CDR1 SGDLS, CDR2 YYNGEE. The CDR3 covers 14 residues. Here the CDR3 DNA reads TGTGCCAGCAGCGAGATGGACAGGGGCACTGAAGCTTTCTTT. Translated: CASSEMDRGTEAFF.

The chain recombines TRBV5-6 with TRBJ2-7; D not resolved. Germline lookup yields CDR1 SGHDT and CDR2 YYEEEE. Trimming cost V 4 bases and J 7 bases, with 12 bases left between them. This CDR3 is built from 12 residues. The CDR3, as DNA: TGTGCCAGCAGCCTGACCTCTCGAGAGCAGTACTTC. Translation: CASSLTSREQYF.

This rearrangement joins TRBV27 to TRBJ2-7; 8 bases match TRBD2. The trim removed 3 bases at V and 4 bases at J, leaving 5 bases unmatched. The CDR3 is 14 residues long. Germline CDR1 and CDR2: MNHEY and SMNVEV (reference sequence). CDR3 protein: CASSFSGTEYEQYF. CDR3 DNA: TGTGCCAGCAGTTTTAGCGGGACCGAATACGAGCAGTACTTC.

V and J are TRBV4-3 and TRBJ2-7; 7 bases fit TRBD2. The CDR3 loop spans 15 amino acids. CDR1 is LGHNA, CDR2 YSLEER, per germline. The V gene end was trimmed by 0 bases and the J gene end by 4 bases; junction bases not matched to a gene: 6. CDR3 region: CASSQDRGRGYEQYF. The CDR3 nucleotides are TGCGCCAGCAGCCAAGATAGAGGGCGGGGGTACGAGCAGTACTTC.

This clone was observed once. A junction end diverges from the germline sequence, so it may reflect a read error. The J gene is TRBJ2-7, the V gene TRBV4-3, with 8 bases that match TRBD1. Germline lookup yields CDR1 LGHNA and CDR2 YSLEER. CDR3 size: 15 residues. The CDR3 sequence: CASSHRTGTSYEQCF. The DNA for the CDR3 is TGCGCCAGCAGCCACCGGACAGGGACGTCCTACGAGCAGTGCTTC.

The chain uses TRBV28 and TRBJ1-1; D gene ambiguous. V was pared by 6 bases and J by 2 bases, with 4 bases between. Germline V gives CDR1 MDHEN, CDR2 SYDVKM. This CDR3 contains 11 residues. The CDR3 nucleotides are TGTGCCAGCAGCCATAACACTGAAGCTTTCTTT. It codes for CASSHNTEAFF.

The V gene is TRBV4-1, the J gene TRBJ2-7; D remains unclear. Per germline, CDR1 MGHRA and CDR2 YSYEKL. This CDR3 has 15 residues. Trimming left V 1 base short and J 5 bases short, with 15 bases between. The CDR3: CASSQVGPRSHEQYF. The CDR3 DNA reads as TGCGCCAGCAGCCAAGTCGGACCCAGGAGCCACGAGCAGTACTTC.